This TCR beta chain is from a study of blood T cell repertoires in COVID-19 (TCRdb year 2020). Study-wide context: Samples from collaborators originated in the United States, Italy and Spain and spanned both the acute and convalescent phases of COVID-19. The prospective study material was composed of cDNA or gDNA derived from T cells, B-cell-depleted T cells, or PBMCs. Subjects who had been exposed to COVID-19, were actively infected with it, or had recovered from it provided the deeply sampled blood TCRbeta repertoires that made up the dataset. The repertoires were made available in a free public database intended to serve as a resource for research on the immune response to SARS-CoV-2. The samples were drawn from two sources: the first 160 participants of the ongoing ImmuneRACE study, and 1,000 to 1,500 subjects contributed by 6 global collaborators. The sample metadata nearly always contained a de-identified subject ID, COVID-19 status, age in years and sex. Where HLA class I and class II types were available, the types were taken from metadata supplied by the sample provider, not from assay-based typing. The paper as a whole reports these results and caveats: Clinical and demographic metadata were provided uncurated, with the amount varying by source and participant.

A word on this clone: Its specific antigen is unknown. One base away there is no much larger clone; base qualities are not given.

One collaborating source in Seattle enrolled patients during active infection and followed them longitudinally through the course of disease. The collaborating institutions used their own protocols to collect whole blood in K2EDTA tubes. Collaborator samples were shipped for TCRbeta analysis as frozen whole blood, isolated PBMCs, or DNA extracted from either sample type. The germline V gene supplies CDR1 SGHVS and CDR2 FNYEAQ. Trimmed from V: 4 bases; trimmed from J: 1 base; junction bases lacking a gene match: 12. Reading from cysteine to phenylalanine, the CDR3 counts 17 amino acids. CDR3 DNA only is kept here, 51 bases in frame from base 1. The immunoSEQ Assay, a bias-controlled multiplex PCR, was used to amplify TCRbeta CDR3 regions from genomic DNA. The study's own analysis went as follows. The number of nucleated cells in each sample was estimated by amplification of reference gene primers within the assay. Sequence reads were collapsed and filtered to measure the absolute abundance of every unique TCRbeta CDR3 rearrangement. Productive Simpson clonality was computed per sample as the square root of Simpson's diversity index over productive rearrangements. The immuneACCESS repertoire file appears here via TCRdb, limited to in-frame rearrangements. These files lack a portion of the clones; in checked studies, under half of the deficit traces to unresolved V genes, and the cause of the others is not known. V and J calls and clone size come straight from that table; D and trimming were deduced from the DNA. The sample yields some 300,000 clones; roughly 90% were counted once. The ten largest clonotypes hold 0.8% to 1.3% of the sample.

The sample comprised peripheral blood. The sequence derives from a woman between 40 and 55 years old with COVID-19, enrolled during active disease. The chain is made from TRBV7-6 and TRBJ1-1, with 7 middle bases fitting TRBD1. The CDR3 is CASSYKPDREENTEAFF. The sequence in DNA is TGTGCCAGCAGCTACAAGCCTGACAGGGAAGAGAACACTGAAGCTTTCTTT.